The 8 T cell receptor beta chains listed next were all sequenced from one sample in a study of T-cell reconstitution after alpha-beta-depleted transplantation in children. Construction of the TCRbeta library involved unique molecular identifiers. TCRdb re-called the PCR reads with MiXCR, one entry per CDR3 protein. The repertoire holds about 210,000 distinct CDR3 sequences, more than 15% seen once, with 43% in the top ten. Specimen: PBMCs, mostly from graft donor cells, collected 360 days after TCRalphabeta/CD19-depleted stem cell transplant. The receptors shown here come from a male patient between 2 and 15 years old who had a stem cell transplant for acute lymphoblastic leukemia, so the T cells may come from the graft donor.

The chain recombines TRBV7-7 with TRBJ2-3, with 8 bases matching TRBD2. The CDR3 is 19 residues long. CDR1 and CDR2 (germline): SSHAT, FNYEAQ (reference sequence). With V trimmed by 5 bases and J by 4 bases, 20 bases remained unmatched. The CDR3 sequence is CASSPGPRNPSGHADTQYF. As DNA, the CDR3 is TGTGCCAGCAGCCCAGGACCCCGGAACCCTAGCGGGCACGCAGATACGCAGTATTTT.

Concerning this clonotype: An end of the junction does not agree with germline; a read error may underlie this. The chain joins TRBV7-2 to TRBJ2-3, with TRBD1 matching 10 bases. The CDR3 extends over 16 amino acids. The germline V gene has CDR1 SGHTA and CDR2 FQGNSA. CDR3 bases: TGTGCCAGCAGCTTAGTCGGGACAGGGGATCCCTATACGCACTATTTT. Protein sequence: CASSLVGTGDPYTHYF.

The V gene is TRBV29-1, the J gene TRBJ2-2; a weak D match, TRBD1 (6 bases). V lost 4 bases, J lost 4 bases, and 10 bases lay in between. The CDR3 spans 13 residues. Per the germline V gene, CDR1 is SQVTM and CDR2 is ANQGSEA. CDR3: CSVAQGSTGELFF. The CDR3 DNA reads TGCAGCGTTGCCCAGGGGAGCACCGGGGAGCTGTTTTTT.

The gene calls are TRBV12-3 or TRBV12-4 and TRBJ1-1; a possible D gene is TRBD1 (6 bases). CDR3 length equals 13 residues. V dropped 3 bases and J dropped 3 bases, with 8 bases sitting between them. This chain's CDR3 is CASSFAGDTEAFF. In nucleotides, the CDR3 is TGTGCCAGCAGTTTTGCAGGGGACACTGAAGCTTTCTTT.

The rearrangement links TRBV5-1 to TRBJ2-5, with D maybe TRBD2 (7 bases). Germline V CDR1 and CDR2: SGHRS, YFSETQ. V lost 3 bases and J 4 bases, leaving 16 bases between the germline ends. This CDR3 is built from 15 residues. CDR3 sequence: CASSSWRGLVETQYF. The CDR3 DNA reads TGCGCCAGCAGCTCCTGGCGGGGGCTGGTAGAGACCCAGTACTTC.

This clonotype has just a few counts. The CDR3 spells CSGRLAASTDTQYF. The CDR3 DNA sequence: TGCAGCGGGAGACTAGCGGCTAGCACAGATACGCAGTATTTT. This chain joins TRBV29-1 and TRBJ2-3, with TRBD2 matching 9 bases. J was trimmed by 0 bases and V by 7 bases; bases with no gene match: 5. Germline CDR1 SQVTM, CDR2 ANQGSEA. The CDR3 is 14 residues long.

This clonotype was seen more than once but under ten times. The chain has TRBV20-1 and TRBJ1-1, with 8 bases matching TRBD1. V lost 0 bases, J lost 3 bases, and 9 bases stayed unmatched. Looked up from germline, CDR1 is DFQATT and CDR2 is SNEGSKA (reference sequence). This CDR3 has 16 amino acids. The CDR3 loop reads CSARDFSGGVYTEAFF. CDR3 DNA: TGCAGTGCTAGAGATTTCTCAGGGGGCGTTTACACTGAAGCTTTCTTT.

This sequence joins TRBV6-2 or TRBV6-3 and TRBJ2-2; no clear D. Trimming shortened V by 4 bases and J by 2 bases, and 14 bases separated the two germline ends. CDR1 is MNHEY and CDR2 is SVGEGT in the germline V gene. This CDR3 is built from 16 residues. The CDR3 sequence: CASSWMGFGNTGELFF. CDR3 in DNA: TGTGCCAGCAGTTGGATGGGGTTTGGAAACACCGGGGAGCTGTTTTTT.